These 12 T cell receptor beta chains share one sample of origin, sequenced in a study of T cells expressing NK-cell markers. TCRdb derives one entry per CDR3 protein from the 5' RACE reads, leaving out DNA. Recorded here are about 6,000 distinct CDR3 sequences; the top ten clones represent over 45%. Sequencing input: blood T cells: a sorted CD56 or NKG2C T cell subset, CD4+ or CD8+ T cells, or bulk PBMC T cells (not recorded which). These receptors all come from a young man in good health.

The rearrangement joins TRBV11-3 to TRBJ2-5. The CDR3 sequence is 13 residues long. Germline assignment: CDR1 SGHNT and CDR2 YENEEA. CDR3 region: CASSLNGEETQYF. The variable domain in full, completed from reference TRBV11-3 and TRBJ2-5, reads EAGVVQSPRYKIIEKKQPVAFWCNPISGHNTLYWYLQNLGQGPELLIRYENEEAVDDSQLPKDRFSAERLKGVDSTLKIQPAELGDSAVYLCASSLNGEETQYFGPGTRLLVL.

This clonotype is called medium-sized based on its frequency. The chain uses TRBV29-1 and TRBJ2-1. CDR1 is SQVTM, CDR2 ANQGSEA, per germline. The CDR3 has 16 residues. CDR3 amino acids: CSVEGPSLSSYNEQFF.

V usage is TRBV6-1 and J usage is TRBJ1-5. The CDR3 covers 13 residues. Germline V gives CDR1 MNHNS, CDR2 SASEGT. The CDR3 here is CASRILSNQPQHF.

The V and J genes are TRBV19 and TRBJ1-5; TCRdb reports TRBD1, a call that lacks DNA to check it against. Looked up from germline, CDR1 is LNHDA and CDR2 is SQIVND (reference sequence). The CDR3 is 16 amino acids. The CDR3 sequence: CASSILWWLGPQPQHF. The full variable domain, in which reference TRBV19 and TRBJ1-5 provide the parts outside the CDR3, is DGGITQSPKYLFRKEGQNVTLSCEQNLNHDAMYWYRQDPGQGLRLIYYSQIVNDFQKGDIAEGYSVSREKKESFPLTVTSAQKNPTAFYLCASSILWWLGPQPQHFGDGTRLSIL.

This clonotype ranks as medium-sized in terms of frequency. The rearrangement links TRBV6-4 to TRBJ2-3. Germline V gives CDR1 MRHNA, CDR2 SNTAGT. The CDR3 runs to 15 residues. Here the CDR3 reads CASSDGEVSTDTQYF.

The V call is TRBV6-5, the J call TRBJ2-5; absent DNA, TCRdb's TRBD1 call cannot be checked. Germline V gene lookup returns CDR1 MNHEY and CDR2 SVGAGI. This CDR3 comprises 15 residues. CDR3 in amino acids: CASSYSWTGGETQYF.

The rearrangement uses TRBV15 and TRBJ2-1; the TCRdb D gene call, TRBD1, has no DNA to confirm it. The CDR3 is 17 residues long. CDR1 is LNHNV, CDR2 YYDKDF, per germline (reference sequence). Here the CDR3 reads CATSRDQRTGQLNEQFF.

The chain carries TRBV24-1 and TRBJ2-2; TCRdb lists TRBD2, though no DNA is available to test this call. The CDR3 loop spans 15 amino acids. Germline values: CDR1 KGHDR, CDR2 SFDVKD. The CDR3 protein is CATSDGGRASGELFF.

This sequence joins TRBV15 and TRBJ1-5; there is no DNA to check the TCRdb D call of TRBD1. CDR3 size: 15 residues. Germline V gives CDR1 LNHNV, CDR2 YYDKDF (reference sequence). CDR3 loop: CATSRGQEYNQPQHF.

This chain joins TRBV24-1 and TRBJ1-1. CDR1 KGHDR and CDR2 SFDVKD come from the germline V gene. CDR3 size: 12 residues. CDR3 amino acids: CATSDLGREAFF.

This chain connects TRBV20-1 to TRBJ2-3; TCRdb's D call of TRBD2 is untestable without DNA. The CDR3 is made up of 19 amino acids. Germline assignment: CDR1 DFQATT and CDR2 SNEGSKA (reference sequence). The CDR3 is CSARDERASGSMTLDTQYF.

According to its frequency, this clonotype is medium-sized. The rearrangement links TRBV20-1 to TRBJ2-1. This CDR3 contains 17 residues. Germline V CDR1 and CDR2: DFQATT, SNEGSKA (reference sequence). The CDR3 loop reads CSARDPDGMSSYNEQFF.